This T cell receptor beta chain appears in the sequencing data of a study of T-cell reconstitution after alpha-beta-depleted transplantation in children. This CDR3 has 13 amino acids. Germline CDR1 SEHNR, CDR2 FQNEAQ (reference sequence). V shed 5 bases and J shed 7 bases, with 12 bases lying between them. Molecular barcoding with unique molecular identifiers was used for the TCRbeta library. TCRdb reprocessed the PCR reads with MiXCR, giving one entry per CDR3 protein. The repertoire holds about 360,000 distinct CDR3 sequences, with about 14% as singletons. The sequence derives from a human donor who donated a stem cell graft to a child with Fanconi anemia. The material was PBMCs, obtained from the stem cell graft. This chain uses TRBV7-9 with TRBJ2-1; D gene uncertain. CDR3 residues: CASSPAWGNEQFF. The CDR3 coding sequence is TGTGCCAGCAGCCCAGCGTGGGGTAATGAGCAGTTCTTC.